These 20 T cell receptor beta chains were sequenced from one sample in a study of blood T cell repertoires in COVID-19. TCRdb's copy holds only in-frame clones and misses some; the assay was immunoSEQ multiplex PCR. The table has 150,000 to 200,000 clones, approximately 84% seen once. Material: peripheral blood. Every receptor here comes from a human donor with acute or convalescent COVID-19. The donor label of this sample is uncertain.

The CDR3 region is CASSLATGGGYEQYF. The CDR3 region has the DNA TGTGCCAGCAGCTTGGCGACAGGGGGTGGTTACGAGCAGTACTTC. The chain combines TRBV11-3 with TRBJ2-7; 9 bases map to TRBD1. The CDR3 has 15 amino acids. J was trimmed by 4 bases and V by 3 bases; bases with no gene match: 7. The V gene's germline CDR1 is SGHNT and CDR2 YENEEA.

In DNA form, the CDR3 reads TGCAGTGCTAGTTCACAGGGTTCTTCCTACGAGCAGTACTTC. Its translation: CSASSQGSSYEQYF. This chain links TRBV20-1 with TRBJ2-7; D may be TRBD1 (6 bases). CDR1 is DFQATT and CDR2 is SNEGSKA in the germline V gene (reference sequence). This CDR3 comprises 14 residues. Trimming shortened V by 3 bases and J by 1 base, and 13 bases separated the two germline ends.

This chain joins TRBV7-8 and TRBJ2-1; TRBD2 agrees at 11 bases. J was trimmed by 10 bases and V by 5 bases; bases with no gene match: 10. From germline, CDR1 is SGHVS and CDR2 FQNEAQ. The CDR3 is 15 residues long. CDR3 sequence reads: CASSPEGLAGGEQFF. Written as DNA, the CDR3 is TGTGCCAGCAGCCCCGAAGGACTAGCGGGCGGAGAGCAGTTCTTC.

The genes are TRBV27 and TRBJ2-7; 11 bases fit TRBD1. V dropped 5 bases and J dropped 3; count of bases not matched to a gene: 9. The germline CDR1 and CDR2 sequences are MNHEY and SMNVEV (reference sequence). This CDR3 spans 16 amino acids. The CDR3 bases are TGTGCCAGCAGTCGCCTTGGACAGGGGGCGAACTACGAGCAGTACTTC. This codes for CASSRLGQGANYEQYF.

The CDR3 region has the DNA TGCAGCGTTGAGGAGGTCCTGGCAAAGACCTTC. Residues: CSVEEVLAKTF. The gene calls are TRBV29-1 and TRBJ1-2; no definite D call. The CDR3 sequence is 11 residues long. Trimming cost V 3 bases and J 14 bases, with 16 bases left between them. Germline V gene lookup returns CDR1 SQVTM and CDR2 ANQGSEA.

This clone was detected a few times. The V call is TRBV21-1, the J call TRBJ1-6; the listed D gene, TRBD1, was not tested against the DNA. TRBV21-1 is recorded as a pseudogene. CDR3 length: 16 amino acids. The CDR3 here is CASSKGVRGKNSPLHF. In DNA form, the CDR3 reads TGTGCCAGCAGCAAAGGGGTCAGGGGGAAGAATTCACCCCTCCACTTT.

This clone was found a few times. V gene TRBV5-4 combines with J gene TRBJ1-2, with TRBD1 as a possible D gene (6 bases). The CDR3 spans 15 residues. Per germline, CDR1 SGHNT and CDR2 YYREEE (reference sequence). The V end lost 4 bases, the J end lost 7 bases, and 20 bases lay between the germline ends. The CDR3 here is CASSTIDRPDAGYTF. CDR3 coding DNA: TGTGCCAGCAGCACTATAGACAGGCCCGATGCTGGCTACACCTTC.

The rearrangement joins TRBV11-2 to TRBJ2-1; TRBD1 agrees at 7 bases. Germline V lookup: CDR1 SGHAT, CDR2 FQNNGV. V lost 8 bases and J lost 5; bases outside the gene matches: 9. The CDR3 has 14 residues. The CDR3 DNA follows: TGTGCCAGCGCCGGGACAGAGATCGACAATGAGCAGTTCTTC. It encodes CASAGTEIDNEQFF.

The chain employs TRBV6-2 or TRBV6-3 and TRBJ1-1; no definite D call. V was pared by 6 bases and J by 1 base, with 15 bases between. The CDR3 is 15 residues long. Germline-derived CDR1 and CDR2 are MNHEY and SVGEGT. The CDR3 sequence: CASSPAHIPNTEAFF. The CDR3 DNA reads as TGTGCCAGCAGCCCCGCCCACATACCGAACACTGAAGCTTTCTTT.

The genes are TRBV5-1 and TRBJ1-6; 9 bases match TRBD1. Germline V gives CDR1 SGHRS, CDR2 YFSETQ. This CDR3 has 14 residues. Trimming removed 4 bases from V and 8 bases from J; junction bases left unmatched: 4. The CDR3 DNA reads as TGCGCCAGCAGCGCGGGACAGGGTCATTCACCCCTCCACTTT. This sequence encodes CASSAGQGHSPLHF.

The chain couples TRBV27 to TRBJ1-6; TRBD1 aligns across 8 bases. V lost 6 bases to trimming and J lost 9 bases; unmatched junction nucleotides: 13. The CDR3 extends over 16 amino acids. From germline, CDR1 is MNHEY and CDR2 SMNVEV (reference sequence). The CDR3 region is CASRTTGTGGGSPLHF. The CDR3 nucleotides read TGTGCCAGCAGAACAACGGGCACAGGGGGTGGTTCACCCCTCCACTTT.

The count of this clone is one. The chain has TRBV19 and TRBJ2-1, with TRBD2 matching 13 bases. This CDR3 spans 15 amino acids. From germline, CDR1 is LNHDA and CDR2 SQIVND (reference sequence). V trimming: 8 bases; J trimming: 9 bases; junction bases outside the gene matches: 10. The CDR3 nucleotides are TGTGCCAGTCGGATTGGGACTAGCGGGACCACTGAGCAGTTCTTC. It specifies CASRIGTSGTTEQFF.

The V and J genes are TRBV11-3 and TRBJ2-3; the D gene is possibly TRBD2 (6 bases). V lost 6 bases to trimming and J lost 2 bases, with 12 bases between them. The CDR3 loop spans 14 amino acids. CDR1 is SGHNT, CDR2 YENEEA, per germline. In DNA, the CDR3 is TGTGCCAGCAGTCTCGGGAGACTCACAGATACGCAGTATTTT. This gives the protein CASSLGRLTDTQYF.

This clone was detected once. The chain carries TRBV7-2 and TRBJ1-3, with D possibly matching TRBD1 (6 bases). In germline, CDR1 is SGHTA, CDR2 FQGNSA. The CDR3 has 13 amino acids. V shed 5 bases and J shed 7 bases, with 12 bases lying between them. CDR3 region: CASSANRVNTIYF. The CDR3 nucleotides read TGTGCCAGCAGCGCAAACAGGGTTAACACCATATATTTT.

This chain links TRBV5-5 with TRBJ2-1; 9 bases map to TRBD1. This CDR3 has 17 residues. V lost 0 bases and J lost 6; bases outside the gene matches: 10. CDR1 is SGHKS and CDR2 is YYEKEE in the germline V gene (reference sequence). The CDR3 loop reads CASSLAGQGRFSNEQFF. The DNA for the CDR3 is TGTGCCAGCAGCTTGGCGGGACAGGGAAGATTCAGCAATGAGCAGTTCTTC.

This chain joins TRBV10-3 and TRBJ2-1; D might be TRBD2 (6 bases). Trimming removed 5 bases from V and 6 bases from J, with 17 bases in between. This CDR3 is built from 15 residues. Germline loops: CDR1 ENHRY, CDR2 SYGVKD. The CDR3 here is CAISFSGAVSNEQFF. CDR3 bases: TGTGCCATCAGTTTTTCGGGAGCAGTTTCCAATGAGCAGTTCTTC.

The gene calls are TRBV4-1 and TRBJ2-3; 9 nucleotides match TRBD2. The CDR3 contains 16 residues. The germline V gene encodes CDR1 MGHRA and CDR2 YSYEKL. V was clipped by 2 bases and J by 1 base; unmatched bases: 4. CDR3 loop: CASSQRSSGGTDTQYF. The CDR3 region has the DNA TGCGCCAGCAGCCAACGTTCTAGCGGGGGCACAGATACGCAGTATTTT.

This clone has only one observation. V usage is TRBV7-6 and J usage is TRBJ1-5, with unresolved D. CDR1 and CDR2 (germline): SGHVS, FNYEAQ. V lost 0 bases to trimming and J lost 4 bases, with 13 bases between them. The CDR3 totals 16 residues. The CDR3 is CASSLAPRGTNQPQHF. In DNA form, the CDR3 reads TGTGCCAGCAGCTTAGCGCCGCGGGGAACTAATCAGCCCCAGCATTTT.

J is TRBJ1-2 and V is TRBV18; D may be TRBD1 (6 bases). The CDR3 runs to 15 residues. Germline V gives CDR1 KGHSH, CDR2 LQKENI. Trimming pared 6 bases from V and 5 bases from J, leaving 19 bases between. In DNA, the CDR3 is TGTGCCAGCTCTCCATTCCGGGACACCGAATATGGCTACACCTTC. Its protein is CASSPFRDTEYGYTF.

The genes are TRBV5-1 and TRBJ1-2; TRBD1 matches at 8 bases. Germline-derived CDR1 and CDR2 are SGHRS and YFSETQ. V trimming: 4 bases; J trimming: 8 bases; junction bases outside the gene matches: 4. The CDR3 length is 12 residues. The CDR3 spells CASSPGDRGYTF. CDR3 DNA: TGCGCCAGCAGCCCTGGGGACAGGGGCTACACCTTC. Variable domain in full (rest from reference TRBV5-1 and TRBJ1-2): KAGVTQTPRYLIKTRGQQVTLSCSPISGHRSVSWYQQTPGQGLQFLFEYFSETQRNKGNFPGRFSGRQFSNSRSEMNVSTLELGDSALYLCASSPGDRGYTFGSGTRLTVV.